The clone carrying this T cell receptor beta chain was observed at least ten times. The CDR3 length is 16 residues. V was shortened by 4 bases and J by 0 bases, with 14 bases between the two germline ends. Germline-derived CDR1 and CDR2 are SGDLS and YYNGEE. Cells sorted as Tregs were CD4+, CD25+ and CD127-/low. A single record per CDR3 protein comes from TCRdb applying MiXCR to the 5' RACE reads. The profile shows tens of thousands of distinct CDR3 sequences, around 24% of them singletons. This chain joins TRBV9 and TRBJ1-3, with D hard to call. Sequencing was done on a sample of tumor-infiltrating Tregs sorted from the breast tumor. This TCR came from a female donor with breast cancer. CDR3 nucleotides: TGTGCCAGCAGCCCTCACGTGCCGAACTCTGGAAACACCATATATTTT. Amino acids: CASSPHVPNSGNTIYF. Filled out from reference TRBV9 and TRBJ1-3, the complete variable domain reads DSGVTQTPKHLITATGQRVTLRCSPRSGDLSVYWYQQSLDQGLQFLIQYYNGEERAKGNILERFSAQQFPDLHSELNLSSLELGDSALYFCASSPHVPNSGNTIYFGEGSWLTVV.